A selection of T cell receptor beta chains follows, all from one sample in a study of blood T cell repertoires in COVID-19. The data were produced by immunoSEQ multiplex PCR, yet TCRdb's version contains in-frame clones alone and is incomplete. The repertoire holds 120,000 or so clones, with around 81% as singletons. The sequenced material came from peripheral blood. The receptors derive from a young man with COVID-19, enrolled during active disease. The CDR3 runs from the conserved cysteine through the conserved F or W. Each record gives: J gene, clone size, V gene, D gene, CDR3 DNA, CDR3 protein. The D gene is left open where the match is weak. The listing skips clone size in some rows; elsewhere it reads once, few, many or a size class.

>TRBJ1-5|NA|TRBV7-9|TRBD1
TGTGCCAGCAGCTTAGGGGACAGGGACAATCAGCCCCAGCATTTT
CASSLGDRDNQPQHF
>TRBJ2-1|NA|TRBV28|TRBD2
TGTGCCAGCAGCCCTCGACTAGCGGTATACAATGAGCAGTTCTTC
CASSPRLAVYNEQFF
>TRBJ1-5|NA|TRBV23-1|NA
TGCGCCAGCAGTCAAATCTTACGCCCGGGACTTGGTCTTCGGAGATCCAATCAGCCCCAGCATTTT
CASSQILRPGLGLRRSNQPQHF
>TRBJ1-3|NA|TRBV3-1/TRBV3-2|NA
TGTGCCAGCAGCCAAGATCGGGGGACCCTAAACACCATATATTTT
CASSQDRGTLNTIYF
>TRBJ2-7|NA|TRBV5-1|TRBD2
TGCGCCAGCAGCCCTAGTAGCGGGATTACCTACGAGCAGTACTTC
CASSPSSGITYEQYF
>TRBJ1-2|NA|TRBV6-1|NA
NA
CASSEVGEGTVRTF
>TRBJ1-6|NA|TRBV10-3|NA
TGTGCCATCAGTGAGGGATATTTGACAGGCGGCCCATTTTCACCCCTCCACTTT
CAISEGYLTGGPFSPLHF
>TRBJ1-5|few|TRBV2|NA
TGTGCCAGCAGCAGAACAAATTCTGCTCAGCCCCAGCATTTT
CASSRTNSAQPQHF
>TRBJ1-6|NA|TRBV27|TRBD1
TGTGCCAGCGGGGGACAGGGAGTTTCCGGGGGACCCCTCCACTTT
CASGGQGVSGGPLHF
>TRBJ1-1|NA|TRBV29-1|NA
TGCAGCGTTTTCGGGCAGGGCACTGAAGCTTTCTTT
CSVFGQGTEAFF
>TRBJ1-4|NA|TRBV6-5|NA
TGTGCCAGCAGTTACAGGGGGAATGAAAAACTGTTTTTT
CASSYRGNEKLFF
>TRBJ1-2|NA|TRBV4-1|NA
TGCGCCAGCAGCCAAGAGGGGCGGGGCGGTGGCTACACCTTC
CASSQEGRGGGYTF
>TRBJ2-2|NA|TRBV7-3|TRBD2
TGTGCCAGCAGCGCAACCGGGACTAGCGGGGGGGCCGGGGAGCTGTTTTTT
CASSATGTSGGAGELFF
>TRBJ2-5|NA|TRBV5-4|TRBD1
TGTGCCAGCAGCTTGCCCCAGGGGGAGTTCCAAGAGACCCAGTACTTC
CASSLPQGEFQETQYF
>TRBJ1-2|NA|TRBV5-1|TRBD1
TGCGCCAGCAGCTTGGAGACAGGGTTGACCTATGGCTACACCTTC
CASSLETGLTYGYTF
>TRBJ1-2|NA|TRBV6-1|NA
TGTGCCAGCAGTGAATCGCAGGGCTATGGCTACACCTTC
CASSESQGYGYTF
>TRBJ2-3|once|TRBV9|NA
TGTGCCAGCAGTGAGGGAGAAATGAGCACAGATACGCAGTATTTT
CASSEGEMSTDTQYF
>TRBJ1-2|NA|TRBV18|NA
TGTGCCAGCTCACCTTACACAGGGAATTATGGCTACACCTTC
CASSPYTGNYGYTF
>TRBJ1-1|NA|TRBV30|NA
TGTGCCTGGGCTGACAGGTTGAACACTGAAGCTTTCTTT
CAWADRLNTEAFF
>TRBJ2-7|NA|TRBV7-2|TRBD2
TGTGCCAGCAGCTCCGGGGGAGGGGCGGGGTACGAGCAGTACTTC
CASSSGGGAGYEQYF
>TRBJ2-3|NA|TRBV6-2/TRBV6-3|TRBD2
TGTGCCAGCAGTTACTCTTTCGGCGGGGGGGACACAGATACGCAGTATTTT
CASSYSFGGGDTDTQYF
>TRBJ2-3|NA|TRBV2|NA
TGTGCCAGCAGTGAACGTACTAGTGTAAATACGCAGTATTTT
CASSERTSVNTQYF
>TRBJ1-6|few|TRBV4-1|TRBD1
TGCGCCAGCAGCCAATCCTATACAGCGGGACAGGGGTATAATTCACCCCTCCACTTT
CASSQSYTAGQGYNSPLHF
>TRBJ2-7|NA|TRBV7-9|NA
TGTGCCAGCAGCCGATCAACCAGACAAGGGGGCGAGCAGTACTTC
CASSRSTRQGGEQYF
>TRBJ2-7|NA|TRBV28|NA
TGTGCCAGCAGTGGGACTCTTGATTCCTACGAGCAGTACTTC
CASSGTLDSYEQYF
>TRBJ2-1|NA|TRBV7-2|NA
TGTGCCAGCAGCTTAGTGTCCAGCGGTTATTACAATGAGCAGTTCTTC
CASSLVSSGYYNEQFF
>TRBJ2-1|NA|TRBV11-3|TRBD1
TGTGCCAGCAGCTACGGACAGGTTGGGTACAATGAGCAGTTCTTC
CASSYGQVGYNEQFF
>TRBJ1-6|NA|TRBV19|TRBD1
TGTGCCAGTAGTCCCGGACAGGGCGAGGGGAGCTCCTATAATTCACCCCTCCACTTT
CASSPGQGEGSSYNSPLHF
>TRBJ1-5|NA|TRBV7-2|TRBD1
TGTGCCAGCAGCTTCCGCCCAACAGGGGGCCGGAGCAATCAGCCCCAGCATTTT
CASSFRPTGGRSNQPQHF
>TRBJ1-5|NA|TRBV19|TRBD1
TGTGCCAGTAGTAGGACAGGGTTCAATCAGCCCCAGCATTTT
CASSRTGFNQPQHF
>TRBJ2-7|NA|TRBV27|TRBD2
TGTGCCAGCACACGAGCGGGAGGGGGGTACGAGCAGTACTTC
CASTRAGGGYEQYF
>TRBJ1-1|NA|TRBV7-9|NA
TGTGCCAGCAGCTTGGCGGGGGAGAGGGTGTTAGCTTTCTTT
CASSLAGERVLAFF
>TRBJ1-4|NA|TRBV5-5|NA
TGTGCCAGCAGCTTGGAGGGTCAGGGTGAAAAACTGTTTTTT
CASSLEGQGEKLFF
>TRBJ2-7|NA|TRBV6-1|TRBD1
TGTGCCAGCAGTGAGAGGACAGGACGGAACTACGAGCAGTACTTC
CASSERTGRNYEQYF
>TRBJ2-5|NA|TRBV6-5|NA
TGTGCCAGCAGTAGGTCTAGCTCCCAAGAGACCCAGTACTTC
CASSRSSSQETQYF
>TRBJ2-5|NA|TRBV7-6|TRBD2
TGTGCCAGCAGCTCCGGACTAGCGGGGGGGTGGGAGACCCAGTACTTC
CASSSGLAGGWETQYF
>TRBJ2-7|NA|TRBV29-1|NA
TGCAGCGTGAGGGAAGAGGTAGGCTACGAGCAGTACTTC
CSVREEVGYEQYF
>TRBJ2-1|NA|TRBV3-1/TRBV3-2|TRBD2
TGTGCCAGCAGCCAAGGTGCGGGGGGAGTGAATGAGCAGTTCTTC
CASSQGAGGVNEQFF
>TRBJ1-1|NA|TRBV11-3|TRBD1
TGTGCCAGCAGCTTAGATGGGACAGGGGCGTTGGCTTTCTTT
CASSLDGTGALAFF
>TRBJ1-2|NA|TRBV25-1|NA
TGTGCCAGCAGTGAAGCCGGGGACTCTCACTATGGCTACACCTTC
CASSEAGDSHYGYTF
>TRBJ2-1|NA|TRBV18|NA
TGTGCCAGCTCCCCGAAAGGGGTAGGCTACAATGAGCAGTTCTTC
CASSPKGVGYNEQFF
>TRBJ2-3|NA|TRBV5-6|NA
TGTGCCAGCAGCTTGGCGGGGGTTGGTTCGGGTACGCAGTATTTT
CASSLAGVGSGTQYF
>TRBJ2-2|NA|TRBV29-1|NA
TGCAGCGCTGGAGGGATAGGGACCAACACCGGGGAGCTGTTTTTT
CSAGGIGTNTGELFF
>TRBJ2-1|NA|TRBV6-2/TRBV6-3|TRBD2
TGTGCCAGCAGTCCCTATCCTAGCGGGAGGTACAATGAGCAGTTCTTC
CASSPYPSGRYNEQFF
>TRBJ1-5|NA|TRBV6-6|NA
TGTGCCAGCAGTTACAAAGGGGGGGGCAATCAGCCCCAGCATTTT
CASSYKGGGNQPQHF
>TRBJ2-4|NA|TRBV5-1|NA
TGCGCCAGCAGCGCCTCACAGGGCCTAGCCAAAAACATTCAGTACTTC
CASSASQGLAKNIQYF
>TRBJ1-2|NA|TRBV5-1|TRBD1
TGCGCCAGCAGCTTGGCCGGAGGGGGCGTAGGCTATGGCTACACCTTC
CASSLAGGGVGYGYTF
>TRBJ1-1|NA|TRBV11-3|NA
TGTGCCAGCAGCTTGCAGGCCAGAATGAACACTGAAGCTTTCTTT
CASSLQARMNTEAFF
>TRBJ2-1|few|TRBV4-1|TRBD2
TGCGCCAGCTGTCTATCGGGAGGGCAATGTATAAATGAGCAGTTCTTC
CASCLSGGQCINEQFF
>TRBJ2-7|few|TRBV7-8|TRBD2
TGTGCCAGCAGCTTAGTGCGGTGGCGGGAGATACCTCCCCTCTCCTACGAGCAGTACTTC
CASSLVRWREIPPLSYEQYF
>TRBJ2-1|NA|TRBV30|NA
TGTGCCTGGAGTGCTCTTCATGGGGGCTTGCAGTTCTTC
CAWSALHGGLQFF
>TRBJ2-3|NA|TRBV30|NA
TGTGCCTGGACTACCTGGGGGGACGCAGATACGCAGTATTTT
CAWTTWGDADTQYF
>TRBJ1-6|few|TRBV2|TRBD1
TGTGCCAGCAAGAGAGACAGGGCCTCCTATAATTCACCCCTCCACTTT
CASKRDRASYNSPLHF
>TRBJ1-5|once|TRBV11-2|NA
TGTGCCAGCAGCTTAGATGCGGGTCAGCCCCAGCATTTT
CASSLDAGQPQHF